A selection of T cell receptor beta chains follows, all from one sample in a study of T cell repertoires in aging, cancer and after chemotherapy. One entry per CDR3 protein results from TCRdb running MiXCR on the multiplex PCR reads. The table has fewer than 2,000 distinct CDR3 sequences, roughly 32% seen once; the top ten hold approximately 40%. Sequences were obtained from blood. These receptors were taken from a human donor with a blood cancer. The CDR3 runs from the conserved cysteine through the conserved F or W. D genes are given only for firm matches.

D	J	V	CDR3
.	TRBJ2-1	TRBV19	CSSTIGWGGLANEQFF
.	TRBJ1-6	TRBV19	CDSSIQGSYNSPLHF
TRBD1	TRBJ1-4	TRBV5-4	CASSFQGASEKLFF
.	TRBJ1-6	TRBV18	CASSPFSDESSPLHF
.	TRBJ1-5	TRBV13	CASRRGGSNQPQHF
.	TRBJ2-3	TRBV5-4	CASSPAGSPTDTQYF
.	TRBJ1-1	TRBV6-5	CASSFTDYTEAFF
.	TRBJ2-1	TRBV27	CASSWSGVAAYNEQFF
.	TRBJ1-1	TRBV6-5	CASSYRGDTEAFF
.	TRBJ1-1	TRBV19	CASSIDRAVNTEAFF
.	TRBJ2-3	TRBV5-1	CASSHWDRSTDTQYF
.	TRBJ2-3	TRBV7-9	CASSLGVYRLTDTQYF
.	TRBJ2-1	TRBV19	CASSSGQMNEQFF
TRBD2	TRBJ2-7	TRBV6-5	CASSYSGGSYEQYF
TRBD1	TRBJ1-5	TRBV18	CASSSGTGSQPQHF
TRBD1	TRBJ2-7	TRBV6-6	CASSFDRGEQYF
TRBD1	TRBJ2-1	TRBV27	CASSPGQGLYNEQFF
.	TRBJ1-3	TRBV27	CASSSSRSGNTIYF
TRBD1	TRBJ1-1	TRBV6-5	CASSYGRGLRTEAFF
.	TRBJ2-7	TRBV11-2	CASSYDGSYEQYF
TRBD2	TRBJ2-7	TRBV29-1	CSVDESGGGYEQYF
.	TRBJ1-1	TRBV6-5	CASSTMNTEAFF
.	TRBJ1-1	TRBV27	CASSFWGNTEAFF
TRBD2	TRBJ2-5	TRBV20-1	CSAIASGETQYF
TRBD1	TRBJ2-7	TRBV7-6	CASSPGTGSSYEQYF
.	TRBJ2-1	TRBV27	CASRAGAEFF